The clone carrying this T cell receptor beta chain showed up just once. The target antigen is unknown. The record originates from a study of regulatory T cells in long-lasting Graves disease. Study-level points and caveats: Persistent cases of Graves' showed reduced TCR diversity relative to newly diagnosed patients.

Time point: persistent/refractory GD, antithyroid drugs over 5 years with positive TRAb. After RNA was extracted from PBMCs, the TCR library was made from it. Patients came through an endocrinology department, and that department was in Xi'an, China. Roughly 9.3 milliliters of peripheral blood were taken and placed in EDTA tubes. The CDR3 spans 13 residues. The V gene lost 4 bases and the J gene lost 2 bases, with 9 bases spanning the gap. The germline CDR1 and CDR2 sequences are ENHRY and SYGVKD. Construction of TCR beta libraries relied on iRepertoire HTBI primers and on Arm-PCR targeting CDR3 regions. Original processing notes: Identified segments across samples numbered approximately 62 TRBV and about 13 TRBJ. TCRdb reprocessed the multiplex PCR reads with MiXCR, giving one entry per CDR3 protein. The V and J calls come from TCRdb's annotation, not from the publication. The table lists roughly 300,000 distinct CDR3 sequences, 22% of them singletons.

V is TRBV10-3 and J is TRBJ2-7; D remains unclear. The TCR was taken from a female donor with Graves disease. The source was peripheral blood mononuclear cells (PBMCs), collected when the disease was refractory, from a patient treated with antithyroid drugs. The CDR3 nucleotides are TGTGCCATCAGTGCCGGGCCCACCTACGAGCAGTACTTC. This translates into CAISAGPTYEQYF.